The clone carrying this T cell receptor beta chain was seen at least ten times. This sample was included in a study of CD8 T cells in ankylosing spondylitis. TCRdb ran MiXCR on the 5' RACE reads and lists one entry per CDR3 protein. The top ten hold roughly 9.5% of the sample, which has more than 300,000 distinct CDR3 sequences, around a tenth seen once. CDR3 length: 14 amino acids. V lost 6 bases to trimming and J lost 7 bases; unmatched junction nucleotides: 5. This chain connects TRBV12-3 or TRBV12-4 to TRBJ1-4, with 10 positions matching TRBD1. The TCR sequence derives from a female donor with ankylosing spondylitis or in good health (not recorded which). Sequencing was done on a sample of blood, either unsorted or a sorted T cell fraction (not recorded which). The CDR3 sequence: CASSLTGGSEKLFF. Here the CDR3 DNA reads TGTGCCAGCAGCCTGACAGGGGGCAGTGAAAAACTGTTTTTT.